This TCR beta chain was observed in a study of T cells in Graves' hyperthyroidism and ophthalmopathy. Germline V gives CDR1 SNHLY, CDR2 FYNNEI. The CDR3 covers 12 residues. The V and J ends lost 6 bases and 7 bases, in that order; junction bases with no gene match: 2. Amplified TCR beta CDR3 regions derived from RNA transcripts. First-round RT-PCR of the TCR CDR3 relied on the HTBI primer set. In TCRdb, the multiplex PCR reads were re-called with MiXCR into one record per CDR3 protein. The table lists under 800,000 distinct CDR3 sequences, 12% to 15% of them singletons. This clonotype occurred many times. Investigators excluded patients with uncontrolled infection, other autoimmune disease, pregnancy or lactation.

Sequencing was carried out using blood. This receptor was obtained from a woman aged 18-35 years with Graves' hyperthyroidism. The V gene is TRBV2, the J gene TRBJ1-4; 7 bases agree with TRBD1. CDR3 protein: CASSRGTEKLFF. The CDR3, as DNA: TGTGCCAGCAGCAGGGGGACTGAAAAACTGTTTTTT.